Following are 30 T cell receptor beta chains from one sample sequenced in a study of T cells expressing NK-cell markers. From its re-call of the 5' RACE reads, TCRdb lists each CDR3 protein once, without DNA. The sample's table shows over 250,000 distinct CDR3 sequences. Sequenced: blood T cells: a sorted CD56 or NKG2C T cell subset, CD4+ or CD8+ T cells, or bulk PBMC T cells (not recorded which). The source is a woman between 18 and 69 years old in good health.

The rearrangement uses TRBV25-1 and TRBJ1-2. The CDR3 loop spans 13 amino acids. The V gene's germline CDR1 is MGHDK and CDR2 SYGVNS. CDR3 sequence: CASSTQAAGGYTF.

CDR3: CSARVGETQYF. The V and J genes are TRBV20-1 and TRBJ2-5. The CDR3 contains 11 residues. The germline CDR1 and CDR2 sequences are DFQATT and SNEGSKA (reference sequence).

The chain uses TRBV5-1 and TRBJ2-5. Germline CDR1 and CDR2: SGHRS and YFSETQ. The CDR3 contains 15 residues. The CDR3 loop reads CASSLLLPSQETQYF.

The chain is built from TRBV20-1 and TRBJ2-1. CDR1 DFQATT and CDR2 SNEGSKA come from the germline V gene (reference sequence). This CDR3 has 11 amino acids. CDR3 residues: CSRLDYNEQFF.

This chain joins TRBV4-2 and TRBJ1-1; the TRBD1 assignment by TCRdb is unverifiable without DNA. The germline V gene encodes CDR1 LGHNA and CDR2 YNFKEQ. The CDR3 consists of 15 residues. Here the CDR3 reads CASSQEGDRGPKAFF.

The genes are TRBV19 and TRBJ2-2; the TCRdb call, TRBD1, lacks DNA for checking. Germline values: CDR1 LNHDA, CDR2 SQIVND (reference sequence). The CDR3 is 16 residues long. The CDR3 region is CASSTRGATNTGELFF.

The rearrangement uses TRBV20-1 and TRBJ2-1; TCRdb's D gene call, TRBD2, goes unchecked for lack of DNA. CDR3 length: 15 residues. Germline V CDR1 and CDR2: DFQATT, SNEGSKA (reference sequence). CDR3 amino acids: CSATTGTSGNNEQFF.

The chain joins TRBV12-3 or TRBV12-4 to TRBJ1-2; TCRdb's D call, TRBD1, is unchecked because there is no DNA. This CDR3 spans 14 amino acids. CDR3 loop: CASNPGGKGYGYTF.

This chain joins TRBV5-1 and TRBJ2-5; there is no DNA to check the TCRdb D call of TRBD1. The CDR3 spans 15 residues. Looked up from germline, CDR1 is SGHRS and CDR2 is YFSETQ. The CDR3 sequence: CASSSTGVGQETQYF.

This chain joins TRBV25-1 and TRBJ2-5. The CDR3 has 13 residues. Germline V gives CDR1 MGHDK, CDR2 SYGVNS. The CDR3 region is CASSDPVFRTQYF.

This CDR3 reads CATSKSGVRTGELFF. V and J are TRBV15 and TRBJ2-2; TCRdb names TRBD1, which stays unverified in the absence of DNA. Germline values: CDR1 LNHNV, CDR2 YYDKDF (reference sequence). This CDR3 is built from 15 residues.

J is TRBJ1-1 and V is TRBV7-6. The length of the CDR3 is 14 residues. CDR1 and CDR2 from the germline V gene are SGHVS and FNYEAQ. The CDR3 loop is CASSFKSLNTEAFF.

The chain employs TRBV6-1 and TRBJ2-7; TCRdb proposes TRBD2, but this gene call is untestable without DNA. The germline V gene encodes CDR1 MNHNS and CDR2 SASEGT. The length of the CDR3 is 14 residues. The CDR3 spells CASRGTSGTYEQYF.

The rearrangement links TRBV3-1 to TRBJ2-1; TCRdb names TRBD2, which stays unverified in the absence of DNA. The V gene's germline CDR1 is LGHDT and CDR2 YNNKEL (reference sequence). The CDR3 totals 14 residues. The CDR3 reads CASSHLVGYNEQFF.

The V call is TRBV7-2, the J call TRBJ1-1; TCRdb reports TRBD1, a call that lacks DNA to check it against. The CDR3 is made up of 13 amino acids. The germline gives CDR1 SGHTA, CDR2 FQGNSA. The CDR3 sequence is CASSSPVVTEAFF.

The chain is built from TRBV5-6 and TRBJ2-3; TCRdb's D gene call, TRBD1, goes unchecked for lack of DNA. The CDR3 runs 15 residues. Germline V CDR1 and CDR2: SGHDT, YYEEEE. The CDR3 loop is CASSGLLGGTDTQYF.

This chain joins TRBV7-8 and TRBJ2-7. The CDR3 covers 14 residues. CDR1 and CDR2 from the germline V gene are SGHVS and FQNEAQ. The CDR3 is CASSLGVGKYEQYF.

The chain couples TRBV27 to TRBJ2-3; TCRdb outputs TRBD2, but without DNA this stays unchecked. There are 16 residues in the CDR3. Germline V gene lookup returns CDR1 MNHEY and CDR2 SMNVEV (reference sequence). This CDR3 is CASSSWTSGLQDTQYF.

The CDR3 is CASRAPGQVRTEAFF. This sequence joins TRBV19 and TRBJ1-1; absent DNA, TCRdb's TRBD1 call cannot be checked. The CDR3 is made up of 15 amino acids. Germline CDR1 is LNHDA and CDR2 is SQIVND (reference sequence).

The chain combines TRBV5-1 with TRBJ1-2; there is no DNA to check the TCRdb D call of TRBD1. The V gene's germline CDR1 is SGHRS and CDR2 YFSETQ. The CDR3 is made up of 13 amino acids. The CDR3 region is CASSSDSYYGYTF.

The rearrangement joins TRBV24-1 to TRBJ2-6. This CDR3 spans 12 amino acids. Germline V CDR1 and CDR2: KGHDR, SFDVKD. The CDR3 spells CAASSGANVLTF.

This chain joins TRBV28 and TRBJ2-7; there is no DNA to check the TCRdb D call of TRBD1. The CDR3 is 12 amino acids. The V gene's germline CDR1 is MDHEN and CDR2 SYDVKM. CDR3 amino acids: CASLRQGSEQYF.

This rearrangement joins TRBV18 to TRBJ2-1. CDR1 KGHSH and CDR2 LQKENI come from the germline V gene. CDR3 length: 14 residues. CDR3: CASSPYSSYNEQFF.

The chain joins TRBV6-6 to TRBJ1-2. The CDR3 is 11 amino acids. Germline V gene data show CDR1 as MNHNY and CDR2 as SVGAGI (reference sequence). The CDR3 sequence is CATSVDYGYTF.

This chain connects TRBV18 to TRBJ1-5; TCRdb returns TRBD1, unconfirmable since there is no DNA. Looked up from germline, CDR1 is KGHSH and CDR2 is LQKENI. The CDR3 covers 15 residues. CDR3 sequence: CASSAGQGQDQPQHF.

The gene calls are TRBV20-1 and TRBJ2-3. CDR3 size: 12 residues. Germline V gene data show CDR1 as DFQATT and CDR2 as SNEGSKA (reference sequence). CDR3: CSVRRSTDTQYF.

V and J are TRBV20-1 and TRBJ2-7; TCRdb calls TRBD1, which cannot be checked without DNA. Germline lookup yields CDR1 DFQATT and CDR2 SNEGSKA (reference sequence). This CDR3 spans 13 amino acids. The CDR3 loop is CSARAPSLYGQYF.

This sequence joins TRBV4-3 and TRBJ2-1; as DNA is missing, the TRBD2 call by TCRdb cannot be tested. The germline V gene has CDR1 LGHNA and CDR2 YSLEER. The CDR3 is 15 amino acids. The CDR3 here is CASSLTGGGGNEQFF.

The chain combines TRBV18 with TRBJ2-5. Per germline, CDR1 KGHSH and CDR2 LQKENI. The length of the CDR3 is 15 residues. CDR3 region: CASSPLGGSGETQYF. The complete variable domain, with remaining parts taken from reference TRBV18 and TRBJ2-5, reads NAGVMQNPRHLVRRRGQEARLRCSPMKGHSHVYWYRQLPEEGLKFMVYLQKENIIDESGMPKERFSAEFPKEGPSILRIQQVVRGDSAAYFCASSPLGGSGETQYFGPGTRLLVL.

The CDR3 here is CASRSISSYEQYF. The V call is TRBV7-2, the J call TRBJ2-7. The CDR3 is 13 amino acids. Germline CDR1 SGHTA, CDR2 FQGNSA.